These T cell receptor beta chains were read from a single sample in a study of T cell responses to AZD1222 COVID-19 vaccine. The method was immunoSEQ multiplex PCR; TCRdb's version includes in-frame clones alone and lacks a portion of them. In the table there are 140,000 to 150,000 clones, approximately 78% of which are singletons. Sequences were derived from peripheral blood, sampled on day 0 of MenACWY control vaccination. Receptor source: an adult in good health. Both conserved end residues are part of each CDR3. The order of the fields is D gene, J gene, V gene, clone size, CDR3 DNA, CDR3 protein. A D gene is named only where the DNA matches it firmly. Size values are once, few and many counts, or a class for expanded clones, and some rows have none.

- | TRBJ1-1 | TRBV2 | - | TGTGCCAGCCAGACACCGACCACTGAAGCTTTCTTT | CASQTPTTEAFF
- | TRBJ2-3 | TRBV6-5 | once | TGTGCCAGCCGGGTACAGGGATTAAACACAGATACGCAGTATTTT | CASRVQGLNTDTQYF
- | TRBJ2-1 | TRBV11-3 | - | TGTGCCAGCAGCCTAGGTCGGTACAATGAGCAGTTCTTC | CASSLGRYNEQFF
- | TRBJ1-2 | TRBV3-1/TRBV3-2 | - | TGTGCCAGCAGCCAAGTCGCAGGGGAGCATGGCTACACCTTC | CASSQVAGEHGYTF
- | TRBJ1-1 | TRBV5-4 | - | TGTGCCAGCAGCTTGCCGGGAGGTACTGAAGCTTTCTTT | CASSLPGGTEAFF
- | TRBJ1-6 | TRBV28 | few | TGTGCCAGCACCTCTCCCCAGATGTATAATTCACCCCTCCACTTT | CASTSPQMYNSPLHF
- | TRBJ2-5 | TRBV29-1 | - | TGCAGCGTTGAAGATGGAGGGTTACAAGAGACCCAGTACTTC | CSVEDGGLQETQYF
TRBD2 | TRBJ2-5 | TRBV27 | - | TGTGCCAGCAGCCCCCGACCGCCGGGACTAGCGAACCAAGAGACCCAGTACTTC | CASSPRPPGLANQETQYF
TRBD1 | TRBJ1-5 | TRBV7-8 | - | TGTGCCAGCGTCCCGGACAGGGGGTTCGGTCAGCCCCAGCATTTT | CASVPDRGFGQPQHF
- | TRBJ1-1 | TRBV3-1/TRBV3-2 | - | TGTGCCAGCAGCCATGTTGACAGGAACACTGAAGCTTTCTTT | CASSHVDRNTEAFF
TRBD2 | TRBJ2-1 | TRBV18 | - | TGTGCCAGCTCACCACCTACTAGCGGGGGGTGGGGTGAGCAGTTCTTC | CASSPPTSGGWGEQFF
TRBD1 | TRBJ1-5 | TRBV6-5 | once | TGTGCCAGCAGGGAGGGGGCGGGTAGCAATCAGCCCCAGCATTTT | CASREGAGSNQPQHF
TRBD1 | TRBJ2-3 | TRBV2 | - | TGTGCCAGCAGGCGGGAACAGGGGGCCACAGATACGCAGTATTTT | CASRREQGATDTQYF
TRBD1 | TRBJ2-7 | TRBV5-1 | - | TGCGCCAGCAGCTTGGCGGGACAGGGTGGCGAGCAGTACTTC | CASSLAGQGGEQYF
- | TRBJ2-7 | TRBV12-3/TRBV12-4 | few | TGTGCCAGTTGCCGGGAATTAGTGTACGAGCAGTACTTC | CASCRELVYEQYF
- | TRBJ2-1 | TRBV19 | once | TGTGCCAGTAGTATAGATCCGGCGAGGTCCTACAATGAGCAGTTCTTC | CASSIDPARSYNEQFF
TRBD1 | TRBJ1-2 | TRBV6-5 | - | TGTGCCAGCACCCCTAGACAGGGAAGCGGCTACACCTTC | CASTPRQGSGYTF
TRBD1 | TRBJ1-1 | TRBV12-5 | - | TGTGCTAGTGACGAGACAGGGGAAGCTTTCTTT | CASDETGEAFF
- | TRBJ1-2 | TRBV5-1 | - | TGCGCCAGCAGCCCCGTTTCGGGGGACTATGGCTACACCTTC | CASSPVSGDYGYTF
- | TRBJ1-2 | TRBV19 | once | TGTGCCAGTAGTATGGAGATGGGCTACACCTTC | CASSMEMGYTF
TRBD2 | TRBJ2-5 | TRBV2 | - | TGTGCCAGCAGTGACCAGCGGGGGGCCCTAGAGACCCAGTACTTC | CASSDQRGALETQYF
- | TRBJ1-2 | TRBV4-2 | few | TGTGCCAGCAGCCACGACCGGACCCCCAACTATGGCTACACCTTC | CASSHDRTPNYGYTF
- | TRBJ2-3 | TRBV7-9 | - | TGTGCCAGCACCCCCAGAGGCCAGGGGTGGGGCTCTGATACGCAGTATTTT | CASTPRGQGWGSDTQYF
- | TRBJ1-2 | TRBV2 | - | TGTGCCAGCAGTGACGAGGTCTATGGCTACACCTTC | CASSDEVYGYTF
- | TRBJ1-1 | TRBV5-4 | - | TGTGCCAGCAGGTCAGCGAACACTGAAGCTTTCTTT | CASRSANTEAFF
- | TRBJ2-2 | TRBV2 | - | TGTGCCAGCACCGGGGTAGGGGTGAACACCGGGGAGCTGTTTTTT | CASTGVGVNTGELFF
- | TRBJ2-3 | TRBV29-1 | - | TGCAGCGTTGAAGATTATACGACGAGGAGAACAGATACGCAGTATTTT | CSVEDYTTRRTDTQYF
TRBD2 | TRBJ2-5 | TRBV7-7 | once | TGTGCCAGCAGCTTAGGTAGCGGGGGGTCCACGGAGACCCAGTACTTC | CASSLGSGGSTETQYF
- | TRBJ2-7 | TRBV10-3 | - | TGTGCCAGCGCGGGGGCAGACAGCTCCTACGAGCAGTACTTC | CASAGADSSYEQYF
- | TRBJ1-6 | TRBV6-2/TRBV6-3 | - | TGTGCCAGCAGTTACGGCCGGTCCGCGAGCTCCTATAATTCACCCCTCCACTTT | CASSYGRSASSYNSPLHF
TRBD2 | TRBJ2-1 | TRBV7-2 | many | TGTGCCAGCAGCTTAGATCGCCCACTAGCGGGGAGAAATGAGCAGTTCTTC | CASSLDRPLAGRNEQFF
TRBD1 | TRBJ2-2 | TRBV3-1/TRBV3-2 | - | TGTGCCAGCAGCCAATACGACAGGGGACCCGGGGAGCTGTTTTTT | CASSQYDRGPGELFF
- | TRBJ1-5 | TRBV2 | - | TGTGCCGGGGGGACGGACGGGGCAATAAATCAGCCCCAGCATTTT | CAGGTDGAINQPQHF
- | TRBJ1-5 | TRBV19 | - | TGTGCCAGTAGCACCATCCTTGGGGGTAGCAATCAGCCCCAGCATTTT | CASSTILGGSNQPQHF